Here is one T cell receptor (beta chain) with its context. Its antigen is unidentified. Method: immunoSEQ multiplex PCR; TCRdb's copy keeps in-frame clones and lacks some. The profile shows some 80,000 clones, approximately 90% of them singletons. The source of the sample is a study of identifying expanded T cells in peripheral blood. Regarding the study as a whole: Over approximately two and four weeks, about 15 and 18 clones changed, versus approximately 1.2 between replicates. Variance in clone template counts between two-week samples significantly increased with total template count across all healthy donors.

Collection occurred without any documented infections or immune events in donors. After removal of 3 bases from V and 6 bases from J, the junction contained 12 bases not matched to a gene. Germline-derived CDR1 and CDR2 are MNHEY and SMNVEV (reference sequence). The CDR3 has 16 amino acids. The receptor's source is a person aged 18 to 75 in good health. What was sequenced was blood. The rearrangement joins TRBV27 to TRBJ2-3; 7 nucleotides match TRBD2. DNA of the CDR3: TGTGCCAGCAGTTTGCACGAGCGGGGCGCATGGGATACGCAGTATTTT. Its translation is CASSLHERGAWDTQYF.